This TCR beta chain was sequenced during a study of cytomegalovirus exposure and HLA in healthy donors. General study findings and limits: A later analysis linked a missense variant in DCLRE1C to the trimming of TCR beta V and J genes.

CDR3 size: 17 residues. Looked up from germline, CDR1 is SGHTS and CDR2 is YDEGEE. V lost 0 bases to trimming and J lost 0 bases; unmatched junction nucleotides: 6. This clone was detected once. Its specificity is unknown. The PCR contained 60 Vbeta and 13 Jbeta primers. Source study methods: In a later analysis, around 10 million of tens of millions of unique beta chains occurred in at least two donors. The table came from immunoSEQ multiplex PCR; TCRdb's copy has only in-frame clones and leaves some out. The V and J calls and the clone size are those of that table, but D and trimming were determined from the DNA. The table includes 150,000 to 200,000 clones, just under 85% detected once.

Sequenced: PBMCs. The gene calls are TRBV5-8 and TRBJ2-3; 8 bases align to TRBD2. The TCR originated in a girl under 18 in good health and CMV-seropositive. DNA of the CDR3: TGTGCCAGCAGCTTGGACTCGGCGGGGGGCAGCACAGATACGCAGTATTTT. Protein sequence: CASSLDSAGGSTDTQYF.